These 11 T cell receptor beta chains share one sample of origin, sequenced in a study of T-cell memory formation after mild COVID-19. TCRdb re-analysed the 5' RACE reads in MiXCR, keeping a single row per CDR3 protein. This sample has some 600,000 distinct CDR3 sequences; 17% occur once, and the top ten carry about 8.1%. Sequencing input: PBMCs or a T cell subset sorted from them (not recorded which). These receptor sequences come from an adult woman who had mild COVID-19 (a few samples of this study predate the infection). Cell type and time point are not known.

This clonotype was picked up a small number of times. V gene TRBV5-4 combines with J gene TRBJ2-7, with a weak D call TRBD2 (6 bases). Germline CDR1 and CDR2: SGHNT and YYREEE (reference sequence). Trimming took off 1 base at V and 5 bases at J, with 16 bases between the two ends. The CDR3 loop spans 15 amino acids. The CDR3 DNA reads as TGTGCCAGCAGCTTGTCAGGAGGGAGTCTCCACGAGCAGTACTTC. Translation gives CASSLSGGSLHEQYF.

The J gene is TRBJ1-2, the V gene TRBV6-6; no clear D gene. The CDR3 contains 12 residues. Germline lookup yields CDR1 MNHNY and CDR2 SVGAGI (reference sequence). Trimming removed 6 bases from V and 4 bases from J, with 9 bases in between. The CDR3 spells CASRGIGYGYTF. The CDR3, as DNA: TGTGCCAGCAGGGGTATAGGCTATGGCTACACCTTC.

The CDR3 DNA reads TGTGCCAGCAGCCTCTCGGGGGGACGGAGCTATGGCTACACCTTC. This gives the protein CASSLSGGRSYGYTF. The chain recombines TRBV9 with TRBJ1-2; D possibly corresponds to TRBD1 (5 bases). The ends were cut back, 4 bases at V and 4 bases at J, with 17 bases in the middle. The CDR3 is 15 amino acids. Germline CDR1 SGDLS, CDR2 YYNGEE.

The chain carries TRBV6-6 and TRBJ2-1; D could derive from TRBD1 or TRBD2 (12 bases each). The CDR3 has 20 amino acids. V was trimmed by 2 bases and J by 8 bases, leaving 31 bases between them. CDR1 and CDR2 (germline): MNHNY, SVGAGI (reference sequence). CDR3 DNA sequence: TGTGCCAGCAGTTACCCCCGGGACAGGGGGCTAGCGGGAGGGATCGATGAGCAGTTCTTC. Encoded protein: CASSYPRDRGLAGGIDEQFF.

This rearrangement joins TRBV20-1 to TRBJ2-5, with D perhaps TRBD2 (6 bases). CDR1 is DFQATT, CDR2 SNEGSKA, per germline (reference sequence). V lost 1 base and J lost 1, with 10 bases in between. The CDR3 contains 14 residues. The CDR3 DNA is TGCAGTGCTAGAGTAGCGGCTACCCAAGAGACCCAGTACTTC. It encodes CSARVAATQETQYF.

This chain links TRBV25-1 with TRBJ2-7; D possibly corresponds to TRBD1 (6 bases). CDR3 length: 14 amino acids. Trimming shortened V by 3 bases and J by 3 bases, and 12 bases separated the two germline ends. The germline V gene has CDR1 MGHDK and CDR2 SYGVNS. CDR3 residues: CASSDRGPGYEQYF. CDR3 nucleotide sequence: TGTGCCAGCAGTGACAGGGGACCTGGCTACGAGCAGTACTTC.

This clonotype was counted between two and nine times. The rearrangement joins TRBV5-1 to TRBJ2-1; 14 positions match TRBD2. This CDR3 comprises 15 residues. Germline trimming cut 7 bases from V and 7 bases from J; bases unmatched to any gene: 7. The germline gives CDR1 SGHRS, CDR2 YFSETQ. CDR3 coding DNA: TGCGCCAGCTCAGGGGGACTAGCGGGAGCTAATGAGCAGTTCTTC. This encodes CASSGGLAGANEQFF.

This clonotype came up a few times. The J gene is TRBJ1-2, the V gene TRBV29-1; D unclear. V shed 4 bases and J shed 6 bases, with 21 bases lying between them. Germline CDR1 SQVTM, CDR2 ANQGSEA. The CDR3 has 15 amino acids. The CDR3 sequence: CSVGLGGRRLDGYTF. CDR3 nucleotides: TGCAGCGTTGGATTGGGTGGGCGGCGGTTGGATGGCTACACCTTC.

Ten or more counts support this clonotype. The V call is TRBV7-3, the J call TRBJ1-1; D gene ambiguous. The CDR3 runs to 13 residues. V gave up 3 bases and J gave up 0 bases, with 5 bases separating them. The germline V gene has CDR1 SGHTA and CDR2 FQGTGA. CDR3 in DNA: TGTGCCAGCAGCTTCAACATGAACACTGAAGCTTTCTTT. This gives the protein CASSFNMNTEAFF.

Only a few counts were recorded for this clonotype. The chain carries TRBV7-3 and TRBJ2-2; weak D call: TRBD2 (5 bases). The V gene lost 5 bases and the J gene lost 1 base, with 11 bases spanning the gap. This CDR3 has 15 residues. Germline V gene lookup returns CDR1 SGHTA and CDR2 FQGTGA. The CDR3 DNA reads as TGTGCCAGCAGCGCCGTGACTAAGAACACCGGGGAGCTGTTTTTT. Amino acids: CASSAVTKNTGELFF.

V usage is TRBV18 and J usage is TRBJ2-7; TRBD1 aligns across 9 bases. Trimming at V came to 6 bases and at J to 2 bases, leaving 8 bases not matched to a gene. Germline loops: CDR1 KGHSH, CDR2 LQKENI. This CDR3 has 15 amino acids. Written as DNA, the CDR3 is TGTGCCAGCTCCTCCGGGACAGGGCCCGCCTACGAGCAGTACTTC. Its protein is CASSSGTGPAYEQYF.